The rows below give T cell receptor beta chains drawn from one sample of a study of blood T cell repertoires in COVID-19. Using immunoSEQ multiplex PCR, the repertoire was profiled, and TCRdb retains in-frame clones only, with some absent. Of around 370,000 clones listed, over 70% are singletons. Sequenced sample: peripheral blood. The receptors come from a woman aged 45-65 years with COVID-19, enrolled during active disease. Both conserved end residues are part of each CDR3. D genes are given only for firm matches. Part of the rows lack a size; the others show once, few, many or a class for expanded clones.

TRBD1	.	TRBV5-8	TRBJ2-3	TGTGCCAGCAGCTTAGCCCGGACAGGGTACTCAGATACGCAGTATTTT	CASSLARTGYSDTQYF
TRBD2	.	TRBV3-1/TRBV3-2	TRBJ2-3	TGTGCCAGCAGCTGGAACTTTGCGGGAGGGGCGGATACGCAGTATTTT	CASSWNFAGGADTQYF
TRBD2	.	TRBV29-1	TRBJ2-1	TGCAGCGTTGAAGACCCACTAGCGGGGATAAATGAGCAGTTCTTC	CSVEDPLAGINEQFF
TRBD2	few	TRBV5-4	TRBJ2-7	TGTGCCAGCAGCTGGGGGGGGAGCTGGGCCTACGAGCAGTACTTC	CASSWGGSWAYEQYF
.	.	TRBV5-6	TRBJ1-1	TGTGCCAGCAGCAAAAGGGGGGGAGGGAACACTGAAGCTTTCTTT	CASSKRGGGNTEAFF
.	few	TRBV11-3	TRBJ2-7	TGTGCCAGCAGCTTAAGTACTCTGTACGAGCAGTACTTC	CASSLSTLYEQYF
TRBD1	few	TRBV6-5	TRBJ1-1	TGTGCCAGCAGCCTCAGACAGGGGAGGGGCACTGAAGCTTTCTTT	CASSLRQGRGTEAFF
TRBD1	.	TRBV7-9	TRBJ1-5	TGTGCCAGCAGCCCGGGGACAGGGGGCAGGAATCAGCCCCAGCATTTT	CASSPGTGGRNQPQHF
.	.	TRBV9	TRBJ2-7	TGTGCCAGCAGTGTTACAAGTTCCTACGAGCAGTACTTC	CASSVTSSYEQYF
.	many	TRBV7-8	TRBJ1-2	TGTGCCAGCAGCTTAATTACAGACTATGGCTACACCTTC	CASSLITDYGYTF
TRBD2	.	TRBV7-3	TRBJ2-1	TGTGCCAGCAGCTTGTCTAGCGGGAGTCGTTATGAGCAGTTCTTC	CASSLSSGSRYEQFF
TRBD2	.	TRBV7-6	TRBJ2-1	TGTGCCAGCAGTTCGACTAGCGGGAGCAATAATGAGCAGTTCTTC	CASSSTSGSNNEQFF
.	.	TRBV30	TRBJ1-2	TGTGCCTGGAGTGACAGCGGACCCTATGGCTACACCTTC	CAWSDSGPYGYTF
.	.	TRBV11-2	TRBJ2-1	TGTGCCAGCAGCCCCCTCCTAGCGACCTATGGTGTCAATGAGCAGTTCTTC	CASSPLLATYGVNEQFF
TRBD1	.	TRBV5-6	TRBJ1-5	TGTGCCAGCAGCTTTTTTGGGTTAGACAGGGAAGGGCAGCCCCAGCATTTT	CASSFFGLDREGQPQHF